The text below deals with one T cell receptor (beta chain). Its antigen is undetermined. The data were taken from a study of a mutant IDH1 vaccine in newly diagnosed glioma. In the study overall: Visit V13 took place at week 47, and visit V12 happened at week 35.

Generated by immunoSEQ multiplex PCR, the TCRdb table keeps only in-frame clones and is missing some. The top ten clones hold 4.5% to 6% of a sample with tens of thousands of clones, approximately 80% of them seen once. Germline lookup yields CDR1 SEHNR and CDR2 FQNEAQ (reference sequence). The CDR3 loop spans 15 amino acids. The V and J ends lost 4 bases and 3 bases respectively, with 16 bases between them. The time point was: week 35, safety follow-up. Each dose delivered 300 ug of mutant IDH1 20-mer peptide subcutaneously with imiquimod. During weeks 1, 3, 5, 7, 11, 15, 19 and 23, patients received eight vaccinations.

The clonotype was recovered from a man in his forties or fifties with glioma. This chain links TRBV7-9 with TRBJ2-7; no clear D. The sample was PBMCs, taken from a glioma patient whose treatment included an IDH1 peptide vaccine. The CDR3 reads CASSWSGRVSYEQYF. The CDR3, as DNA: TGTGCCAGCAGCTGGTCCGGTCGGGTGAGCTACGAGCAGTACTTC.